This T cell receptor beta chain was captured in a study of T cells in Graves' hyperthyroidism and ophthalmopathy. Findings of the study overall: With a median lead of approximately six months before onset, the model predicted ophthalmopathy.

On this clonotype: Its target is not known.

The TCR beta CDR3 regions underwent amplification using RNA transcripts as the source. The TCR CDR3 first-round RT-PCR relied on the HTBI primer set. TCRdb re-derived calls from the multiplex PCR reads in MiXCR, one entry per CDR3 protein. The table has around 240,000 distinct CDR3 sequences, approximately 16% seen once. Diagnostic decisions used clinical symptoms, serum thyroxine and TRAb, thyroid ultrasound and orbital computed tomography. Germline CDR1 and CDR2: MNHEY and SVGAGI. Deletions cut 0 bases from V and 4 bases from J, with 18 bases between. The CDR3 consists of 17 residues. The sequenced sample was blood. This receptor was taken from a woman between 18 and 30 years old with Graves' ophthalmopathy. V gene TRBV6-5 combines with J gene TRBJ1-2; tentatively, D is TRBD1 (5 bases). The CDR3 DNA reads as TGTGCCAGCAGTTACTCATTCATCGCCACAGGCCGCTATGGCTACACCTTC. Translation: CASSYSFIATGRYGYTF.